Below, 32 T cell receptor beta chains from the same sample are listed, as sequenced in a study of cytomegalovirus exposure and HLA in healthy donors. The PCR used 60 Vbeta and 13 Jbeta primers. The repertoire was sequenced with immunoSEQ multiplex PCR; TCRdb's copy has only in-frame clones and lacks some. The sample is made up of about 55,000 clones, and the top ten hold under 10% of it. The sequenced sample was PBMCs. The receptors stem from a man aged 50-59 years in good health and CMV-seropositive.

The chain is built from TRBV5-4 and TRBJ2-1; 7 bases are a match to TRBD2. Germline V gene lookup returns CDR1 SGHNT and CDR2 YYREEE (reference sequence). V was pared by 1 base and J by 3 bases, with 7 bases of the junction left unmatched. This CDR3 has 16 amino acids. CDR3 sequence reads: CASSLSERGVYNEQFF. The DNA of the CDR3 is TGTGCCAGCAGCTTGTCCGAGCGGGGAGTCTACAATGAGCAGTTCTTC.

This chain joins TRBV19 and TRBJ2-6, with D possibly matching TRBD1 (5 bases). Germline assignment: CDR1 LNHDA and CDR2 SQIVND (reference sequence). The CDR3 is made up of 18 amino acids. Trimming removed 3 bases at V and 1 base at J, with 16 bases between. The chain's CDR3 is CASSIPGPYLSGANVLTF. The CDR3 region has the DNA TGTGCCAGTAGTATCCCAGGGCCCTACCTTTCTGGGGCCAACGTCCTGACTTTC.

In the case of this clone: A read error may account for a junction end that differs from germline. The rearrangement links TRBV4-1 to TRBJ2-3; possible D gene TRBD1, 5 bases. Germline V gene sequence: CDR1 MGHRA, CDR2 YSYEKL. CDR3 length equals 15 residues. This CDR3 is CASSQEGRGTDKQYF. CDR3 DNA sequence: TGCGCCAGCAGCCAAGAGGGTAGGGGCACAGATAAGCAGTATTTT.

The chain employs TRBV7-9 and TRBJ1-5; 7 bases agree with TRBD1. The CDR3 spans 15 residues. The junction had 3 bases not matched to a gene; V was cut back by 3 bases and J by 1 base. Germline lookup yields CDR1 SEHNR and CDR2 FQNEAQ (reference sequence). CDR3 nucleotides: TGTGCCAGCAGCTTCGGACAGGCCAGCAATCAGCCCCAGCATTTT. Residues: CASSFGQASNQPQHF.

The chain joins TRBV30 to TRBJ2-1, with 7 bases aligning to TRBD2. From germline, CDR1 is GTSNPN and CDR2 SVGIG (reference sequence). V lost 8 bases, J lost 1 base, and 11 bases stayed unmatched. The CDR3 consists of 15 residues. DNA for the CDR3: TGTGCCACCGGGCGGGGGTTAGCGTCCTACAATGAGCAGTTCTTC. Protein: CATGRGLASYNEQFF.

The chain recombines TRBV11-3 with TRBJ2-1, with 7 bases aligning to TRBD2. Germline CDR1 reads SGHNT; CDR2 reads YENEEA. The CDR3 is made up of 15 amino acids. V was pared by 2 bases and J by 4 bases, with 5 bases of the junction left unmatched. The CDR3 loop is CASSLWLAEYNEQFF. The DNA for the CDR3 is TGTGCCAGCAGCTTATGGCTAGCGGAATACAATGAGCAGTTCTTC. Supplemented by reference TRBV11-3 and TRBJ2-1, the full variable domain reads EAGVVQSPRYKIIEKKQPVAFWCNPISGHNTLYWYLQNLGQGPELLIRYENEEAVDDSQLPKDRFSAERLKGVDSTLKIQPAELGDSAVYLCASSLWLAEYNEQFFGPGTRLTVL.

CDR3: CASSDGGALDTQYF. CDR3 DNA sequence: TGTGCCAGCAGTGACGGGGGGGCCTTGGATACGCAGTATTTT. The V gene is TRBV6-1, the J gene TRBJ2-3, with 8 nucleotides matching TRBD2. V gave up 3 bases and J gave up 6 bases; unmatched junction bases: 5. The CDR3 is 14 residues long. CDR1 MNHNS and CDR2 SASEGT come from the germline V gene.

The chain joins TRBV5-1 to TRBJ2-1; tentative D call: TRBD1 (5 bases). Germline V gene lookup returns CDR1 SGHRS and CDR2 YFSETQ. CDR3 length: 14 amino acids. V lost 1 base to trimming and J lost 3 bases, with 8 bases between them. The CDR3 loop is CASSLQGFYNEQFF. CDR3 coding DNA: TGCGCCAGCAGCTTGCAGGGTTTCTACAATGAGCAGTTCTTC.

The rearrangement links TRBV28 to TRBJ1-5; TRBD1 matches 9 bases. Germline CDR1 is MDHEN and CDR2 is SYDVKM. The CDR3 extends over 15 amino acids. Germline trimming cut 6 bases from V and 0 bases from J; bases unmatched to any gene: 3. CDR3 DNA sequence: TGTGCCAGCAGCTCGGGACAGGGTAGCAATCAGCCCCAGCATTTT. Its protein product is CASSSGQGSNQPQHF.

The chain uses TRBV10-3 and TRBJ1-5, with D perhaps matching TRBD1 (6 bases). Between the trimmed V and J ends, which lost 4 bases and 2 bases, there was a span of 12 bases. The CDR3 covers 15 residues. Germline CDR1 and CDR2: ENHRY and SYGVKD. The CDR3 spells CAISGGGEGNQPQHF. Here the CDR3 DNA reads TGTGCCATCAGTGGTGGGGGCGAGGGCAATCAGCCCCAGCATTTT.

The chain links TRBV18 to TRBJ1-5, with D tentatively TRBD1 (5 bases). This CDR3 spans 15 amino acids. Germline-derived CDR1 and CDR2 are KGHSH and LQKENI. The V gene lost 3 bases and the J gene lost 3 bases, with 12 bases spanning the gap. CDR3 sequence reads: CASSPTDGNNQPQHF. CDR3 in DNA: TGTGCCAGCTCACCGACAGATGGTAACAATCAGCCCCAGCATTTT.

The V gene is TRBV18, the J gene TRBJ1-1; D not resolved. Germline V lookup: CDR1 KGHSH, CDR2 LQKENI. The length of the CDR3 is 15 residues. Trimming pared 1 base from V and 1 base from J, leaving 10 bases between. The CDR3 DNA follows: TGTGCCAGCTCACCACGTCGGGGTCCGAACACTGAAGCTTTCTTT. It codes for CASSPRRGPNTEAFF.

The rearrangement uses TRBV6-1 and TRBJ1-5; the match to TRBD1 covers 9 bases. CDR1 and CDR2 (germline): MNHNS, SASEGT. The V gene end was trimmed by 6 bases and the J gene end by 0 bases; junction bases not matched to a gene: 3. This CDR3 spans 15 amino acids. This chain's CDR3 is CASSIQGASNQPQHF. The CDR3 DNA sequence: TGTGCCAGCAGCATACAGGGGGCTAGCAATCAGCCCCAGCATTTT.

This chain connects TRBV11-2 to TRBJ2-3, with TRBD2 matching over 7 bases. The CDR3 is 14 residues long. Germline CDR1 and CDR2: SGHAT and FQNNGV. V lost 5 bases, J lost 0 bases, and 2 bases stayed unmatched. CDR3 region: CASSRGGSTDTQYF. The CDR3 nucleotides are TGTGCCAGCAGCCGCGGGGGAAGCACAGATACGCAGTATTTT.

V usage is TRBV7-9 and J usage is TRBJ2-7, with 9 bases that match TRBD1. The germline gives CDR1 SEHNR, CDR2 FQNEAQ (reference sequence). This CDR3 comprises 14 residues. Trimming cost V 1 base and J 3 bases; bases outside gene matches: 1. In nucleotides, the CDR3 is TGTGCCAGCAGCTTAGGGGACAGGGACTACGAGCAGTACTTC. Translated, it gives CASSLGDRDYEQYF.

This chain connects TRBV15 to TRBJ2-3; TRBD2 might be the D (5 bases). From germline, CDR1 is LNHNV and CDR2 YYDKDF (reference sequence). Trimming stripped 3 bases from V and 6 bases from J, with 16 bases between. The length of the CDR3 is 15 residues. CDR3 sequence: CATSRESGPGDTQYF. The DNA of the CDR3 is TGTGCCACCAGCAGGGAGAGCGGACCCGGGGATACGCAGTATTTT.

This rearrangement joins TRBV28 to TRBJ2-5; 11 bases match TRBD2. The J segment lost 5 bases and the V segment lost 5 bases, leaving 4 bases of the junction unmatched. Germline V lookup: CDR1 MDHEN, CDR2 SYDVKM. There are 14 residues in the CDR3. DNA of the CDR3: TGTGCCAGCAGTGCCAGACTAGCGGGGGAGACCCAGTACTTC. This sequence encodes CASSARLAGETQYF.

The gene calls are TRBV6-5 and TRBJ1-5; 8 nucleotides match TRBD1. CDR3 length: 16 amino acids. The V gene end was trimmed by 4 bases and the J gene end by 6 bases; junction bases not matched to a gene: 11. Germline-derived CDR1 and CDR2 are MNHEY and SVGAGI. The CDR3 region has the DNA TGTGCCAGCAGTTCGGCCGGACAGGGATTCGGTCAGCCCCAGCATTTT. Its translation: CASSSAGQGFGQPQHF.

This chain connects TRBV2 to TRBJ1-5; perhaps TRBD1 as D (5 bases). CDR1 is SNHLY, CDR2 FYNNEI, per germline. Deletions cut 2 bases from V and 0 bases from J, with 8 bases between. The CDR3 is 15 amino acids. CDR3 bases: TGTGCCAGCAGTGAACAGGGACTTAGCAATCAGCCCCAGCATTTT. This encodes CASSEQGLSNQPQHF. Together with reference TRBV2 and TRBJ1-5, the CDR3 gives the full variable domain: EPEVTQTPSHQVTQMGQEVILRCVPISNHLYFYWYRQILGQKVEFLVSFYNNEISEKSEIFDDQFSVERPDGSNFTLKIRSTKLEDSAMYFCASSEQGLSNQPQHFGDGTRLSIL.

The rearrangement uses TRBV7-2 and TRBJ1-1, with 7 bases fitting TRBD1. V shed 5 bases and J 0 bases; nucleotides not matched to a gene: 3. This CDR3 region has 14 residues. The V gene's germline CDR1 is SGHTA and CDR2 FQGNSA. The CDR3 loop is CASSQGQLNTEAFF. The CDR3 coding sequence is TGTGCCAGCAGCCAGGGACAGCTGAACACTGAAGCTTTCTTT.

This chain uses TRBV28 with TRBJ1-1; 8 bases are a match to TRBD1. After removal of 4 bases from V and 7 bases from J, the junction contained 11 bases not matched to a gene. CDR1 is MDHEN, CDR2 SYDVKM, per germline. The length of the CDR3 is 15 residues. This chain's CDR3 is CASSSAAGGTREAFF. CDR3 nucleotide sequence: TGTGCCAGCAGTTCCGCCGCAGGGGGCACCCGTGAAGCTTTCTTT.

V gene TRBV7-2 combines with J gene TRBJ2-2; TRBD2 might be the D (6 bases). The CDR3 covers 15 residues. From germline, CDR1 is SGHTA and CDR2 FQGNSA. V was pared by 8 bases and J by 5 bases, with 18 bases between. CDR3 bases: TGTGCCAGCCTCAGCGGGCCAGAGTCGACCGGGGAGCTGTTTTTT. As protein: CASLSGPESTGELFF.

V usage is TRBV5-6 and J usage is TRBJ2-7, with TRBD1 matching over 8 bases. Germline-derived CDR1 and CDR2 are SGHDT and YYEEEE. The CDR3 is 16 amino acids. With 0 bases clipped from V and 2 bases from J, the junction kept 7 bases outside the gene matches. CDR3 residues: CASSLEGQAPAYEQYF. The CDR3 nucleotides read TGTGCCAGCAGCTTGGAGGGACAGGCGCCTGCCTACGAGCAGTACTTC. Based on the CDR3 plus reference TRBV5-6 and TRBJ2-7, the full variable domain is DAGVTQSPTHLIKTRGQQVTLRCSPKSGHDTVSWYQQALGQGPQFIFQYYEEEERQRGNFPDRFSGHQFPNYSSELNVNALLLGDSALYLCASSLEGQAPAYEQYFGPGTRLTVT.

CDR3 nucleotide sequence: TGTGCCAGTAGTATAGTGCAGGGTAATGAGCAGTTCTTC. It specifies CASSIVQGNEQFF. The chain has TRBV19 and TRBJ2-1; possibly TRBD1 for D (5 bases). The germline CDR1 and CDR2 sequences are LNHDA and SQIVND (reference sequence). The V and J ends lost 1 base and 7 bases respectively, with 8 bases between them. The CDR3 has 13 residues.

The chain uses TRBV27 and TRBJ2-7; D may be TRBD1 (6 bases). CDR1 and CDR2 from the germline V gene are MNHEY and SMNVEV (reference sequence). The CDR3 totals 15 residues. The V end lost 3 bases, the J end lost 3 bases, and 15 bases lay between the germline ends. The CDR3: CASSLKGGHVYEQYF. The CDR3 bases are TGTGCCAGCAGTTTGAAAGGGGGTCACGTCTACGAGCAGTACTTC.

The chain's CDR3 is CASSSQGMKTQYF. DNA of the CDR3: TGTGCCAGTAGTAGTCAGGGAATGAAGACCCAGTACTTC. The V gene is TRBV19, the J gene TRBJ2-5; D may be TRBD1 (5 bases). V gave up 4 bases and J gave up 6 bases, with 12 bases separating them. CDR3 length: 13 residues. CDR1 is LNHDA and CDR2 is SQIVND in the germline V gene (reference sequence). Supplemented by reference TRBV19 and TRBJ2-5, the full variable domain reads DGGITQSPKYLFRKEGQNVTLSCEQNLNHDAMYWYRQDPGQGLRLIYYSQIVNDFQKGDIAEGYSVSREKKESFPLTVTSAQKNPTAFYLCASSSQGMKTQYFGPGTRLLVL.

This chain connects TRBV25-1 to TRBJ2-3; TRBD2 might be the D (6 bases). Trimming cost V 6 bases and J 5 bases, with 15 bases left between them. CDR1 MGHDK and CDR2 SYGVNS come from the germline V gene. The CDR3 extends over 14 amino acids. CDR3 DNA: TGTGCCAGCAGGAACGGGGAGGAGAAAGATACGCAGTATTTT. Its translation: CASRNGEEKDTQYF.

The CDR3 spells CSVRQADYEQYF. In nucleotides, the CDR3 is TGCAGCGTCCGACAGGCCGACTACGAGCAGTACTTC. V is TRBV29-1 and J is TRBJ2-7; D possibly corresponds to TRBD1 (6 bases). CDR3 size: 12 residues. Trimming left V 6 bases short and J 3 bases short, with 12 bases between. Germline V gives CDR1 SQVTM, CDR2 ANQGSEA.

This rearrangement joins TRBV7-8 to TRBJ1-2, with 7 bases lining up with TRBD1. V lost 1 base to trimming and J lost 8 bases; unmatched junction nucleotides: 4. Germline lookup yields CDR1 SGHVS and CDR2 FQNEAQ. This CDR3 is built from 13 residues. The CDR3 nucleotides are TGTGCCAGCAGCTTAGGAAGGGGGCAAGGCTACACCTTC. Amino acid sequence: CASSLGRGQGYTF.

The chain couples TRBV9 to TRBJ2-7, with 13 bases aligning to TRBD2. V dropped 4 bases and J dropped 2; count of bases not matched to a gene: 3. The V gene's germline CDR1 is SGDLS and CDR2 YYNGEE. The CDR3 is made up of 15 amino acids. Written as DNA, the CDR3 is TGTGCCAGCAGCAAGGGACTAGCGGGGACCTACGAGCAGTACTTC. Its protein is CASSKGLAGTYEQYF.

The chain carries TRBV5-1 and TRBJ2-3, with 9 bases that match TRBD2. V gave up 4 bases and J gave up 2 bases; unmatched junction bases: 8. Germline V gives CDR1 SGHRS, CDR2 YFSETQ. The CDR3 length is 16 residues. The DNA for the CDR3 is TGCGCCAGCAGCGTGGGGAGCGGGGGGACCACAGATACGCAGTATTTT. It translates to CASSVGSGGTTDTQYF.

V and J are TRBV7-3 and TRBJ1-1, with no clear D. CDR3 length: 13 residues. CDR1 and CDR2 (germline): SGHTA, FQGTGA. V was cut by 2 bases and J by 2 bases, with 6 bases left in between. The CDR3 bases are TGTGCCAGCAGCTTAGCAGGTAACACTGAAGCTTTCTTT. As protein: CASSLAGNTEAFF.